This T cell receptor (beta chain) stems from a study of T cell responses to AZD1222 COVID-19 vaccine. General study points: Repertoire samples came only from after the peak T cell response.

TCRdb's copy holds only in-frame clones and misses some; the assay was immunoSEQ multiplex PCR. The data hold 70,000 to 90,000 clones, with roughly nine tenths observed a single time. Germline V lookup: CDR1 SNHLY, CDR2 FYNNEI. V gave up 3 bases and J gave up 1 base, with 13 bases separating them. CDR3 size: 16 residues. A note on this clone: Its matching antigen is unknown.

This receptor was taken from an adult in good health. This chain uses TRBV2 with TRBJ1-3; D remains ambiguous. This material consisted of peripheral blood, taken on day 0 of AZD1222 vaccination. CDR3 nucleotides: TGTGCCAGCAGTGACCAGACCGGGAAATCTGGAAACACCATATATTTT. Residues: CASSDQTGKSGNTIYF. The complete variable domain, with remaining parts taken from reference TRBV2 and TRBJ1-3, reads EPEVTQTPSHQVTQMGQEVILRCVPISNHLYFYWYRQILGQKVEFLVSFYNNEISEKSEIFDDQFSVERPDGSNFTLKIRSTKLEDSAMYFCASSDQTGKSGNTIYFGEGSWLTVV.